This entry lists 25 T cell receptor beta chains sequenced from one sample in a study of metastatic and nonmetastatic thyroid tumors (dated by TCRdb to about 2020). None of the patients had been given any treatment before thyroid surgery. The library was generated by PCR. These reads were obtained on an Illumina HiSeq 4000. Through fastp at Q25 and MiXCR, TCRdb rebuilt clones from the public reads, retaining in-frame beta chains. This sample comprises approximately 31,000 clones, about 32% of them detected only once. Over 30% of the sample comes from the top ten. Input material: blood. The receptors originated from a female donor with papillary thyroid cancer or a benign thyroid nodule (not recorded which). Some clones in this sample may be carry-over from other donors' samples.

As concerns this clone: The junction shows a germline mismatch at one end, possibly a read error. V gene TRBV7-2 combines with J gene TRBJ1-1, with D uncertain. Germline values: CDR1 SGHTA, CDR2 FQGNSA. CDR3 length equals 12 residues. The DNA for the CDR3 is TGTGACAGCAGCTTTGGACGGCAGGAGGCTTTCTTT. Protein: CDSSFGRQEAFF.

In its sample, this clone was seen once. One junction end disagrees with the germline gene, perhaps due to a read error. The chain is built from TRBV11-2 and TRBJ2-7; D possibly corresponds to TRBD1 (6 bases). CDR3 size: 13 residues. The germline V gene encodes CDR1 SGHAT and CDR2 FQNNGV. CDR3 in DNA: TGCGCCAGCAGTAACGGACAGTTTTACGAGCAGTACTTC. It translates to CASSNGQFYEQYF.

The count of this clone is one. A read error may account for a junction end that differs from germline. The rearrangement links TRBV18 to TRBJ1-1; TRBD1 might be the D (6 bases). This CDR3 has 15 residues. Germline-derived CDR1 and CDR2 are KGHSH and LQKENI. As DNA, the CDR3 is TGTGCCGGCTCACCCTCGACAGGCGAGGGCACTGAAGCTTTCTTT. This encodes CAGSPSTGEGTEAFF.

This clone was detected many times. Distinct nucleotide sequences in the sample also encode this CDR3. The rearrangement uses TRBV18 and TRBJ1-1; D is unresolved. The CDR3 totals 16 residues. CDR1 is KGHSH, CDR2 LQKENI, per germline. V gave up 4 bases and J gave up 0 bases, with 15 bases separating them. The CDR3 here is CASSLTHGLVNTEAFF. CDR3 nucleotide sequence: TGTGCCAGCTCACTAACTCACGGTTTGGTGAACACTGAAGCTTTCTTT.

By share of the sample, this clone is medium-sized (0.01 to 0.1%). Written as DNA, the CDR3 is TGTGCCAGCAGTGCCTCCGGGACAGGGTTAAGCGAGCAGTACTTC. Amino acids: CASSASGTGLSEQYF. The chain carries TRBV6-1 and TRBJ2-7; 9 nucleotides agree with TRBD1. This CDR3 region has 15 residues. Per germline, CDR1 MNHNS and CDR2 SASEGT. The V segment lost 4 bases and the J segment 6 bases; nucleotides outside the gene matches: 10.

As regards this clone: The junction shows a germline mismatch at one end, possibly a read error. The chain joins TRBV7-9 to TRBJ2-5, with a possible D match to TRBD2 (6 bases). The CDR3 has 14 amino acids. Germline CDR1 is SEHNR and CDR2 is FQNEAQ (reference sequence). The CDR3 protein is CASSLVAAQDTQYF. CDR3 DNA sequence: TGTGCCAGCAGCTTAGTAGCGGCGCAAGATACCCAGTACTTC.

CDR3 sequence: CASSYSDVGSVRAYNTGELFF. Here the CDR3 DNA reads TGTGCCAGCAGTTACTCGGATGTTGGTAGCGTGAGGGCCTACAACACCGGGGAGCTGTTTTTT. The gene calls are TRBV6-2 or TRBV6-3 and TRBJ2-2; maybe TRBD2 (5 bases). Deletions cut 0 bases from V and 2 bases from J, with 25 bases between. The germline CDR1 and CDR2 sequences are MNHEY and SVGEGT. The CDR3 loop spans 21 amino acids.

The sample holds one count of this clone. This chain links TRBV18 with TRBJ1-1, with TRBD1 identical over 7 bases. With V trimmed by 6 bases and J by 1 base, 2 bases remained unmatched. This CDR3 region has 13 residues. Germline V gene sequence: CDR1 KGHSH, CDR2 LQKENI. CDR3 loop: CASSGQENTEAFF. CDR3 nucleotide sequence: TGTGCCAGCTCTGGACAGGAGAACACTGAAGCTTTCTTT.

This clone has at least ten counts. This chain links TRBV7-3 with TRBJ1-1, with 7 bases aligning to TRBD1. The CDR3 has 15 residues. Looked up from germline, CDR1 is SGHTA and CDR2 is FQGTGA. Unmatched junction bases numbered 7, after V lost 5 bases and J lost 1 base. The CDR3 DNA sequence: TGTGCCAGCAGCCACACCGGACAGGAGAACACTGAAGCTTTCTTT. Residues: CASSHTGQENTEAFF.

This clone was recorded at least ten times. The chain couples TRBV2 to TRBJ1-2; D is undetermined. V was trimmed by 5 bases and J by 6 bases, leaving 10 bases between them. This CDR3 comprises 12 residues. Germline lookup yields CDR1 SNHLY and CDR2 FYNNEI. The CDR3 DNA follows: TGTGCCAGCAGTCAACGACCGGATGGCTACACCTTC. It is translated as CASSQRPDGYTF.

In this sample, this clone turned up many times. The junction departs from the called germline gene at one end, perhaps through a read error. The V call is TRBV20-1, the J call TRBJ2-1; 7 bases map to TRBD2. Per the germline V gene, CDR1 is DFQATT and CDR2 is SNEGSKA (reference sequence). CDR3 length equals 10 residues. CDR3 loop: CASGNNEQFF. The CDR3 DNA follows: TGTGCTAGCGGAAACAATGAGCAGTTCTTC.

This clone was seen many times. V is TRBV29-1 and J is TRBJ1-3; a weak D match, TRBD1 (6 bases). This CDR3 is built from 12 residues. V was pared by 3 bases and J by 3 bases, with 6 bases between. CDR1 and CDR2 (germline): SQVTM, ANQGSEA. The CDR3 DNA sequence: TGCAGCGTTGACAGGGGTGGAAACACCATATATTTT. It encodes CSVDRGGNTIYF.

This clone was seen more than once but under ten times. Relative to the germline gene, one junction end is altered; a read error may explain this. The chain combines TRBV6-1 with TRBJ2-7, with a weak D call TRBD1 (5 bases). There are 14 residues in the CDR3. Germline assignment: CDR1 MNHNS and CDR2 SASEGT. The CDR3 bases are TGTGCCAGCAGTTCAGGGTGGGATTCCTACGATCAGTACTTC. Translation gives CASSSGWDSYDQYF.

This clone showed up just a few times. The V and J genes are TRBV12-3 or TRBV12-4 and TRBJ1-2; D uncertain. This CDR3 is 13 amino acids long. The germline V and J ends were trimmed by 2 bases and 4 bases, with 8 bases remaining between them. The CDR3 reads CASSLSGIYGYTF. CDR3 sequence (DNA): TGTGCCAGCAGTTTATCCGGGATCTATGGCTACACCTTC.

As concerns this clone: Mismatch with germline at one junction end may stem from a read error. J is TRBJ2-1 and V is TRBV20-1, with TRBD2 matching 7 bases. The CDR3 has 17 residues. Germline CDR1 is DFQATT and CDR2 is SNEGSKA (reference sequence). CDR3: CRARERGREGSVNEQFF. DNA for the CDR3: TGCAGGGCTAGAGAGCGCGGAAGGGAGGGATCGGTCAATGAGCAGTTCTTC.

Ten or more counts support this clone. This chain links TRBV24-1 with TRBJ2-2; D unclear. CDR1 is KGHDR and CDR2 is SFDVKD in the germline V gene. V lost 5 bases and J 1 base, leaving 7 bases between the germline ends. This CDR3 is built from 14 residues. CDR3 region: CATSGNENTGELFF. The CDR3 nucleotides read TGTGCCACCAGTGGGAATGAGAACACCGGGGAGCTGTTTTTT.

In this sample, this clone turned up a few times. This chain joins TRBV5-1 and TRBJ1-2; possible D gene TRBD1, 6 bases. Germline loops: CDR1 SGHRS, CDR2 YFSETQ. This CDR3 is 14 amino acids long. V was clipped by 0 bases and J by 4 bases, with 10 bases between them. The CDR3 DNA sequence: TGCGCCAGCAGCTTGGACAGGGCGGGCTATGGCTACACCTTC. Encoded protein: CASSLDRAGYGYTF. Full variable domain (remainder filled in from reference TRBV5-1 and TRBJ1-2): KAGVTQTPRYLIKTRGQQVTLSCSPISGHRSVSWYQQTPGQGLQFLFEYFSETQRNKGNFPGRFSGRQFSNSRSEMNVSTLELGDSALYLCASSLDRAGYGYTFGSGTRLTVV.

This clone was picked up many times. The V and J genes are TRBV6-4 and TRBJ2-3; D not certain. The CDR3 consists of 14 residues. CDR1 MRHNA and CDR2 SNTAGT come from the germline V gene. Between the trimmed V and J ends, which lost 0 bases and 3 bases, there was a span of 7 bases. The CDR3 reads CASSDSGVTDTQYF. CDR3 nucleotides: TGTGCCAGCAGTGACTCTGGGGTTACAGATACGCAGTATTTT.

This clone was detected ten times or more. The chain uses TRBV30 and TRBJ1-5, with TRBD1 matching over 8 bases. The V and J ends lost 2 bases and 6 bases, in that order; junction bases with no gene match: 6. Germline CDR1 and CDR2: GTSNPN and SVGIG (reference sequence). The CDR3 sequence is 14 residues long. Here the CDR3 DNA reads TGTGCCTGGAGTACGGGCAGGGGGCTTCAGCCCCAGCATTTT. Translation gives CAWSTGRGLQPQHF.

This clone was recorded many times. The chain is built from TRBV29-1 and TRBJ1-3, with D uncertain. The CDR3 is 14 residues long. V lost 4 bases and J 0 bases, leaving 10 bases between the germline ends. CDR1 is SQVTM, CDR2 ANQGSEA, per germline. The CDR3 bases are TGCAGCGTTGGTCTGGGAAGCTCTGGAAACACCATATATTTT. Protein sequence: CSVGLGSSGNTIYF.

This clone counts as medium-sized. The chain uses TRBV28 and TRBJ2-7, with D maybe TRBD1 (5 bases). Trimming cost V 4 bases and J 2 bases, with 33 bases left between them. This CDR3 contains 21 residues. CDR1 and CDR2 from the germline V gene are MDHEN and SYDVKM. In DNA form, the CDR3 reads TGTGCCAGCAGTTCGACACACCTGACAGATATCAGAAAGAGGTTCCCCTACGAGCAGTACTTC. The encoded protein is CASSSTHLTDIRKRFPYEQYF. The full variable domain, in which reference TRBV28 and TRBJ2-7 provide the parts outside the CDR3, is DVKVTQSSRYLVKRTGEKVFLECVQDMDHENMFWYRQDPGLGLRLIYFSYDVKMKEKGDIPEGYSVSREKKERFSLILESASTNQTSMYLCASSSTHLTDIRKRFPYEQYFGPGTRLTVT.

The chain couples TRBV4-3 to TRBJ2-6; D gene unclear. CDR1 is LGHNA and CDR2 is YSLEER in the germline V gene. The CDR3 totals 16 residues. V gave up 0 bases and J gave up 4 bases, with 10 bases separating them. CDR3 sequence reads: CASSQDLGSGANVLTF. For the CDR3, the DNA is TGCGCCAGCAGCCAAGATTTGGGCTCCGGGGCCAACGTCCTGACTTTC.

This clone has a single count. An end of the junction does not agree with germline; a read error may underlie this. This chain links TRBV6-1 with TRBJ2-1; D is unresolved. The germline V gene has CDR1 MNHNS and CDR2 SASEGT. The CDR3 has 15 amino acids. The CDR3 bases are TGTGGCAGCAGTATCGGAATTTCCGGGTACAATGAGCAGTTCTTC. Amino acids: CGSSIGISGYNEQFF.

This clone was seen ten or more times. V gene TRBV20-1 combines with J gene TRBJ1-1, with no clear D. The CDR3 covers 11 residues. Germline CDR1 is DFQATT and CDR2 is SNEGSKA (reference sequence). V was clipped by 0 bases and J by 11 bases, with 10 bases between them. CDR3 in DNA: TGCAGTGCTAGAGAAGCGACGGACGCTTTCTTT. Its translation: CSAREATDAFF.

The chain links TRBV19 to TRBJ1-5, with D tentatively TRBD1 (5 bases). V was clipped by 8 bases and J by 3 bases, with 14 bases between them. Germline-derived CDR1 and CDR2 are LNHDA and SQIVND (reference sequence). CDR3 length: 14 amino acids. CDR3 bases: TGTGCCAGTGATCCGGGACGCTTCAATCAGCCCCAGCATTTT. It translates to CASDPGRFNQPQHF. The whole variable domain, remainder taken from reference TRBV19 and TRBJ1-5, is DGGITQSPKYLFRKEGQNVTLSCEQNLNHDAMYWYRQDPGQGLRLIYYSQIVNDFQKGDIAEGYSVSREKKESFPLTVTSAQKNPTAFYLCASDPGRFNQPQHFGDGTRLSIL.